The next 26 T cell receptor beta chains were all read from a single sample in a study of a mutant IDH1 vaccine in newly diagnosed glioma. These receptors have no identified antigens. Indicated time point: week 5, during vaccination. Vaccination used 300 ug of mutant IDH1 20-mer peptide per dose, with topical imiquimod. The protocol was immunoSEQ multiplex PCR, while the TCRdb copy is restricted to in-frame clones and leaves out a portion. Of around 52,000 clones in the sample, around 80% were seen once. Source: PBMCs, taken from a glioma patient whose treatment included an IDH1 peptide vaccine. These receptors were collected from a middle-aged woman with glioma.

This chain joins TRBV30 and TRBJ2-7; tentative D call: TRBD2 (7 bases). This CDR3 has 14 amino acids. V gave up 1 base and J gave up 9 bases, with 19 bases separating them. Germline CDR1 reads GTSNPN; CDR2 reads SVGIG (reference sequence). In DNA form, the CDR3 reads TGTGCCTGGAGTGGTGGGGGGGCCCAGACGGGGCAGTACTTC. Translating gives CAWSGGGAQTGQYF.

DNA of the CDR3: TGCGCCAGCAACCGGGAGAACACTGAAGCTTTCTTT. Its translation is CASNRENTEAFF. The V gene is TRBV10-2, the J gene TRBJ1-1; no firm D call. V was pared by 7 bases and J by 1 base, with 7 bases between. This CDR3 is built from 12 residues. The V gene's germline CDR1 is WSHSY and CDR2 SAAADI.

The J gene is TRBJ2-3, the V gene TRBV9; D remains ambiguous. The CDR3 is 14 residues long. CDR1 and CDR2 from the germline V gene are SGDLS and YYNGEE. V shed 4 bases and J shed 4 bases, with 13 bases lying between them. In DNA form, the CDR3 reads TGTGCCAGCAGCTTCGCACAGCGAGCAGATACGCAGTATTTT. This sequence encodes CASSFAQRADTQYF.

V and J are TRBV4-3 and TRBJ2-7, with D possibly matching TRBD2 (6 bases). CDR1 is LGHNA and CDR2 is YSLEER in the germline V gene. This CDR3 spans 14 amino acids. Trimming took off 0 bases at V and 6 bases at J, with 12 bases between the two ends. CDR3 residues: CASSQEPRGSEQYF. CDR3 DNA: TGCGCCAGCAGCCAAGAACCCCGGGGGAGCGAGCAGTACTTC.

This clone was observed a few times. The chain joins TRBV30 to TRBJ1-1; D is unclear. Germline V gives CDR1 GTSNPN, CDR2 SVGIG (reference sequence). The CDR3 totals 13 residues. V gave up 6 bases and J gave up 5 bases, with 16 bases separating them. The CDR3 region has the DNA TGTGCCTGTGACGTATCCCTAGGGACTGAAGCTTTCTTT. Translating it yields CACDVSLGTEAFF.

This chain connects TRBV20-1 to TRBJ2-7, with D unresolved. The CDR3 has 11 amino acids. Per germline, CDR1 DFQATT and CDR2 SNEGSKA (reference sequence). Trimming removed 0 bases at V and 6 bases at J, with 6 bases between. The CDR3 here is CSARDYPEQYF. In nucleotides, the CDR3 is TGCAGTGCTAGAGATTACCCCGAGCAGTACTTC.

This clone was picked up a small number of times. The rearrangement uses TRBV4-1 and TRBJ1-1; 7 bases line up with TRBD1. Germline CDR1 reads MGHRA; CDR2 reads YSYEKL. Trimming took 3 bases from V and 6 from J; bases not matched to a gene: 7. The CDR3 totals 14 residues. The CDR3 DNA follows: TGCGCCAGCAGCCAGTCACAGGGGAGTGCTGAAGCTTTCTTT. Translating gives CASSQSQGSAEAFF.

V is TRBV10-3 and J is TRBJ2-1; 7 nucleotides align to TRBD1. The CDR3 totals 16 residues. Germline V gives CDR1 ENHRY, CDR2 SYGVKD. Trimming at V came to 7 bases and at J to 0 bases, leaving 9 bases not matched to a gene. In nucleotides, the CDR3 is TGTGCCATCACTGGGACAGCCGGTGGCTCCTACAATGAGCAGTTCTTC. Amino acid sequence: CAITGTAGGSYNEQFF.

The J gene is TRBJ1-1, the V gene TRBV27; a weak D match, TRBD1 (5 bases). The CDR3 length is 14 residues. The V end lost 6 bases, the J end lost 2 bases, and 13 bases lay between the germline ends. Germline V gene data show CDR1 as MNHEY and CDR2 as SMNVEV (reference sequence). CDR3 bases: TGTGCCAGCAGCCCAACGGGGGGAAACACTGAAGCTTTCTTT. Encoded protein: CASSPTGGNTEAFF.

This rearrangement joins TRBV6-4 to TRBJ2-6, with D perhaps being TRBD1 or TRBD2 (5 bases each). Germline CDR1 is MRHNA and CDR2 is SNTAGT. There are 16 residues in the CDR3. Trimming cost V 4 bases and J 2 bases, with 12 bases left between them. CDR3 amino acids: CASSAAGGTGANVLTF. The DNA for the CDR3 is TGTGCCAGCAGTGCGGCTGGGGGAACTGGGGCCAACGTCCTGACTTTC.

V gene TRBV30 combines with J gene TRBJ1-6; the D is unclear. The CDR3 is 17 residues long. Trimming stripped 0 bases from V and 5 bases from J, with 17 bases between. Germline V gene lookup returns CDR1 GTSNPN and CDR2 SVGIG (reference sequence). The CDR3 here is CAWSVRSLLPHNSPLHF. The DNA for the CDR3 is TGTGCCTGGAGTGTTAGGTCCCTGTTACCCCATAATTCACCCCTCCACTTT.

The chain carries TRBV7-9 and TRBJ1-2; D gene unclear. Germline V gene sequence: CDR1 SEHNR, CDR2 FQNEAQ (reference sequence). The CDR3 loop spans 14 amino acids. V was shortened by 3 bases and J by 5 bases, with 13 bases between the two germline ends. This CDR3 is CASSLDRFGYGYTF. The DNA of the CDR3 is TGTGCCAGCAGCTTGGACCGGTTCGGGTATGGCTACACCTTC.

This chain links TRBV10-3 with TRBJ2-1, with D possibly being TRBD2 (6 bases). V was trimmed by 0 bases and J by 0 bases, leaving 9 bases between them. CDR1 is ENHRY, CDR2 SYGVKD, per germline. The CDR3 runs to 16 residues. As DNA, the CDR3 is TGTGCCATCAGTGAGTCGATCGGGGGCTCCTACAATGAGCAGTTCTTC. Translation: CAISESIGGSYNEQFF.

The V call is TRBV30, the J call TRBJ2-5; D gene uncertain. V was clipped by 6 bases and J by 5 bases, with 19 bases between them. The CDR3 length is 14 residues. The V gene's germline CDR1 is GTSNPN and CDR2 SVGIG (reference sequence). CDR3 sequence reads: CACTVAPSVETQYF. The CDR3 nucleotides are TGTGCCTGCACCGTCGCTCCTTCTGTCGAGACCCAGTACTTC.

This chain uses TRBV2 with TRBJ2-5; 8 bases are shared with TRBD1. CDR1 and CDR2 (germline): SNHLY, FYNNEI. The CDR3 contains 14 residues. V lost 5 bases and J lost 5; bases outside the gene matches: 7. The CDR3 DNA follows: TGTGCCAGCAGTTTAGGACAGGGCTGGGAGACCCAGTACTTC. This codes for CASSLGQGWETQYF. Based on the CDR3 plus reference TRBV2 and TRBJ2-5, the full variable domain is EPEVTQTPSHQVTQMGQEVILRCVPISNHLYFYWYRQILGQKVEFLVSFYNNEISEKSEIFDDQFSVERPDGSNFTLKIRSTKLEDSAMYFCASSLGQGWETQYFGPGTRLLVL.

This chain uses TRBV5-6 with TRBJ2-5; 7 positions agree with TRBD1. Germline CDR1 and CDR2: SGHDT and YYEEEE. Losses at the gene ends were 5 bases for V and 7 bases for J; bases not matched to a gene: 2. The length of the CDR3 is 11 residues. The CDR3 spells CASSNRGTQYF. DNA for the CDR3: TGTGCCAGCAGTAACAGGGGGACCCAGTACTTC.

CDR3 residues: CASSGASYGYTF. As DNA, the CDR3 is TGTGCCAGCAGCGGGGCGAGCTATGGCTACACCTTC. The gene calls are TRBV9 and TRBJ1-2; D unresolved. Trimming removed 3 bases at V and 4 bases at J, with 7 bases between. The CDR3 consists of 12 residues. Germline V CDR1 and CDR2: SGDLS, YYNGEE.

The CDR3 is CASSRGVAASTDTQYF. The DNA for the CDR3 is TGTGCCAGCAGCCGTGGGGTAGCGGCGAGCACAGATACGCAGTATTTT. The J gene is TRBJ2-3, the V gene TRBV11-2; the D gene is possibly TRBD2 (6 bases). V lost 5 bases, J lost 0 bases, and 15 bases lay in between. The germline V gene encodes CDR1 SGHAT and CDR2 FQNNGV. The length of the CDR3 is 16 residues.

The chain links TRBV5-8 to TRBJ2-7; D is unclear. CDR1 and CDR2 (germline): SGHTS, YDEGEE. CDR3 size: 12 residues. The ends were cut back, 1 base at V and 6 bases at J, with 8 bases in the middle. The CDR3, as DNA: TGTGCCAGCAGCTTGTTGCTAATCGAGCAGTACTTC. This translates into CASSLLLIEQYF.

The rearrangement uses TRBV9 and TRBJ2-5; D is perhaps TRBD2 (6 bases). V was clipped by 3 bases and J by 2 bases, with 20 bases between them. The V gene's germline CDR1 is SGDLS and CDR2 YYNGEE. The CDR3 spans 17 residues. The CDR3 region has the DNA TGTGCCAGCAGCGCGAGGGCGTGGGGGACTTCACAAGAGACCCAGTACTTC. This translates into CASSARAWGTSQETQYF.

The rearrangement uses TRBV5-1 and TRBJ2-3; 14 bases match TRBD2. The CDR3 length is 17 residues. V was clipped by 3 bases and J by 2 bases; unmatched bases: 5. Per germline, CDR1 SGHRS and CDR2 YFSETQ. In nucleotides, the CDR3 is TGCGCCAGCAGCTGGGGGGGACTAGCGGGGGCCACAGATACGCAGTATTTT. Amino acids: CASSWGGLAGATDTQYF.

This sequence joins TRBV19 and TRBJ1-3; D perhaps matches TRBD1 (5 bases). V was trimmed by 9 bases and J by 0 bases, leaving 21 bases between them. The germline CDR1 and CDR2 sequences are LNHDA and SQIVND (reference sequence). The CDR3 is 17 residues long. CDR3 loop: CASGERTLRSSGNTIYF. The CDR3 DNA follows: TGTGCCAGCGGAGAGAGGACATTACGATCCTCTGGAAACACCATATATTTT. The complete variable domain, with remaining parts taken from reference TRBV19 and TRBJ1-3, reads DGGITQSPKYLFRKEGQNVTLSCEQNLNHDAMYWYRQDPGQGLRLIYYSQIVNDFQKGDIAEGYSVSREKKESFPLTVTSAQKNPTAFYLCASGERTLRSSGNTIYFGEGSWLTVV.

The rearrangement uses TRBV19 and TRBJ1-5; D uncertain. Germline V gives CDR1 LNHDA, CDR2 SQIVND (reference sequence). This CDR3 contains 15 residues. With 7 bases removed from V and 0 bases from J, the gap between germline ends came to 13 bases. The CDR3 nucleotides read TGTGCCAGTATTATTAGGGAAAATAGCAATCAGCCCCAGCATTTT. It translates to CASIIRENSNQPQHF.

CDR3 DNA: TGTGCCAGCAGCCCCGGGACTAGACCCACAGATACGCAGTATTTT. Translating it yields CASSPGTRPTDTQYF. The chain employs TRBV6-5 and TRBJ2-3; 8 bases agree with TRBD2. CDR3 length: 15 amino acids. CDR1 MNHEY and CDR2 SVGAGI come from the germline V gene. V dropped 6 bases and J dropped 2; count of bases not matched to a gene: 7.

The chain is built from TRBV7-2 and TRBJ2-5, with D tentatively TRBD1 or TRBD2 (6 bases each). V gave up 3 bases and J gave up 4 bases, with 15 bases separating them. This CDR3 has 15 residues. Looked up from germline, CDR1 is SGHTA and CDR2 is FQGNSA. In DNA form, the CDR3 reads TGTGCCAGCAGCTTCGACCGGGGGCGGGGAGAGACCCAGTACTTC. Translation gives CASSFDRGRGETQYF.

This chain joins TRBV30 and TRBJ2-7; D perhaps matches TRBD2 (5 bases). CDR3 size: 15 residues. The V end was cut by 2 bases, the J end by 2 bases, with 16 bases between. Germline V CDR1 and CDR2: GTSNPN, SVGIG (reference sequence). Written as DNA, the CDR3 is TGTGCCTGGAGTCCCGGACTTCTCGGGGCCTACGAGCAGTACTTC. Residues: CAWSPGLLGAYEQYF.